The 4 T cell receptor beta chains below were found in one sample sequenced in a study of vaccination and CD4 T cells after COVID-19. Cultured CD4+ T cell DNA was sequenced using the Oncomine TCR Beta short-read assay. From CD4+ T cells that had been cultured, genomic DNA was extracted. TCRdb used MiXCR to reprocess the PCR reads, holding one entry per CDR3 protein. The repertoire holds 10,000 or so distinct CDR3 sequences, with around 37% as singletons. Treatment noted: approximately nine-day PBMC culture with coronavirus spike peptide pools or control peptides (ViraFEST assay). One should note that the unexposed donor's CD4+ T cells were collected before the COVID-19 pandemic (2011-2018). No antigen has been assigned to these receptors. What was sequenced was CD4+ T cells from blood, cultured in vitro. The receptors derive from a human donor in good health.

This clonotype was found a few times. This chain uses TRBV12-3 or TRBV12-4 with TRBJ1-2, with D perhaps TRBD1 (6 bases). V lost 6 bases and J lost 8, with 10 bases in between. This CDR3 spans 11 amino acids. The CDR3, as DNA: TGTGCCAGCAGCCCAGGGGCCGGCTACACCTTC. Translated, it gives CASSPGAGYTF.

The chain has TRBV6-2 or TRBV6-3 and TRBJ1-2; D uncertain. V was cut by 0 bases and J by 6 bases, with 8 bases left in between. Germline assignment: CDR1 MNHEY and CDR2 SVGEGT. The CDR3 sequence is 13 residues long. DNA for the CDR3: TGTGCCAGCAGTTACTCGGGGAGTGATGGCTACACCTTC. Translation: CASSYSGSDGYTF.

This rearrangement joins TRBV7-6 to TRBJ2-7; no clear D. V lost 2 bases, J lost 2 bases, and 10 bases lay in between. The CDR3 spans 14 residues. Germline loops: CDR1 SGHVS, CDR2 FNYEAQ. The CDR3 bases are TGTGCCAGCAGCTTATGGCCAGAGACCTACGAGCAGTACTTC. It yields the protein CASSLWPETYEQYF.

The chain uses TRBV27 and TRBJ1-1; TRBD1 is a possible D gene (6 bases). The V end lost 4 bases, the J end lost 7 bases, and 19 bases lay between the germline ends. Germline CDR1 and CDR2: MNHEY and SMNVEV (reference sequence). The CDR3 has 15 amino acids. The CDR3 here is CASSSYWGAEGEAFF. The CDR3 coding sequence is TGTGCCAGCAGTTCCTACTGGGGGGCAGAGGGTGAAGCTTTCTTT.